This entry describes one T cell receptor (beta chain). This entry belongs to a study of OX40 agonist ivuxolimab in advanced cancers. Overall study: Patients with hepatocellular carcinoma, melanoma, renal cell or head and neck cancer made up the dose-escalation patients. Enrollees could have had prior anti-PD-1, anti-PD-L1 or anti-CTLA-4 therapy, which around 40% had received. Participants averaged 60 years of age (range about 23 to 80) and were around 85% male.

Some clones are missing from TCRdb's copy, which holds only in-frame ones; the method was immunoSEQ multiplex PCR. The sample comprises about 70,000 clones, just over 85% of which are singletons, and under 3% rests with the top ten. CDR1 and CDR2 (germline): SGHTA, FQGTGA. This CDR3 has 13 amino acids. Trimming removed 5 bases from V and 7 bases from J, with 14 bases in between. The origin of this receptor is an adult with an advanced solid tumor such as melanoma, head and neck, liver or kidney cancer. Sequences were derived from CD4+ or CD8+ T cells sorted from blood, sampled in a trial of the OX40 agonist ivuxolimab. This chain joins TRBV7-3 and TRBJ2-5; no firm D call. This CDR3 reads CASSKSETGTQYF. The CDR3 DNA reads TGTGCCAGCAGCAAGTCCGAAACTGGGACCCAGTACTTC.